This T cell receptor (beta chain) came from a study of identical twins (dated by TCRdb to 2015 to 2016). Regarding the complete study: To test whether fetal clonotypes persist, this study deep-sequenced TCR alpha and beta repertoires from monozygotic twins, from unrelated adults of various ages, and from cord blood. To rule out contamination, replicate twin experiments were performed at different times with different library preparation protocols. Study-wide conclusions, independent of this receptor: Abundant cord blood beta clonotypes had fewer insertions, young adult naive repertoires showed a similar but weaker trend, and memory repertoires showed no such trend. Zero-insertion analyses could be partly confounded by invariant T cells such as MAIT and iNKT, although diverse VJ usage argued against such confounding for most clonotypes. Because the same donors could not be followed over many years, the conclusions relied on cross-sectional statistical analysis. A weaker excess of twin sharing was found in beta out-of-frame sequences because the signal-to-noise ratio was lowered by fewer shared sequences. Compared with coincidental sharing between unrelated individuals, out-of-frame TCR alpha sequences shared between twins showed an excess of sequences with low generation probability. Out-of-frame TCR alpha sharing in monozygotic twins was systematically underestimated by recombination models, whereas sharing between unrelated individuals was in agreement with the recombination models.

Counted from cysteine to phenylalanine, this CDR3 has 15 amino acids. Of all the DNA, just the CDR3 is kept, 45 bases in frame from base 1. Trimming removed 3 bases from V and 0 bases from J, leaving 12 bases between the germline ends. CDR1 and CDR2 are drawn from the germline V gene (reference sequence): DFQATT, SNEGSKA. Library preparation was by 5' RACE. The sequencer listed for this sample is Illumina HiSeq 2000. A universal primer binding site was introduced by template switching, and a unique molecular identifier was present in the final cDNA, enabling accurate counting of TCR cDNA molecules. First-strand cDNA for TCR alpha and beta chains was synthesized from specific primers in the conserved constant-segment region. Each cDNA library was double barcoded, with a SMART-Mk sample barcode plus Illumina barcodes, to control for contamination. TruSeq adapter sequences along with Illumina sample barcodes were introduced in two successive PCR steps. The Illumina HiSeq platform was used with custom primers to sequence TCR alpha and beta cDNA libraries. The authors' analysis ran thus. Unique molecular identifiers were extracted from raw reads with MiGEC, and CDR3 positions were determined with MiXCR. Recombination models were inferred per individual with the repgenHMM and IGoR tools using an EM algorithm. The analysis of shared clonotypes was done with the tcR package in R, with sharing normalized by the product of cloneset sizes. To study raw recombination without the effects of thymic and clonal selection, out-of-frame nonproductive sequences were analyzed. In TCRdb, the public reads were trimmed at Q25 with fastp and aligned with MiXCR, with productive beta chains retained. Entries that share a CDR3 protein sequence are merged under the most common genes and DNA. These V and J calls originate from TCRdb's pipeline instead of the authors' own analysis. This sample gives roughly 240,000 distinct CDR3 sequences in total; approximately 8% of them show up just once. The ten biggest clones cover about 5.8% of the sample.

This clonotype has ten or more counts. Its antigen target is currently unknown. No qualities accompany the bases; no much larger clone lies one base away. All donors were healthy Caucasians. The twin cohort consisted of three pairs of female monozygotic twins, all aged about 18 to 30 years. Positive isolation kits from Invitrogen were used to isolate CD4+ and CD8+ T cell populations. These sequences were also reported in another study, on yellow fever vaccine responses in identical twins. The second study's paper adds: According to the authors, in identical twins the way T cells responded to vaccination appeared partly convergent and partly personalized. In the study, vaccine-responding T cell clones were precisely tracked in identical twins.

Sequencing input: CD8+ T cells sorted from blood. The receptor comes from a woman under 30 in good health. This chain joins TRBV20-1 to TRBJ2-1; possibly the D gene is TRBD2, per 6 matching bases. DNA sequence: TGCAGTGCTAGCCCCGGGACTCACTCCTACAATGAGCAGTTCTTC. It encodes CSASPGTHSYNEQFF.